What follows describes a single T cell receptor beta chain. Looked up from germline, CDR1 is SGHRS and CDR2 is YFSETQ. CDR3 length equals 13 residues. J was trimmed by 9 bases and V by 7 bases; bases with no gene match: 3. Sequenced by immunoSEQ multiplex PCR; TCRdb stores in-frame clones only, minus some. Of more than 90,000 clones detected, about 85% appear once; the ten largest clones hold more than 30%. The data originate from a study of blood T cell repertoires in COVID-19. As for the study in general: T cells, B-cell-depleted T cells, or PBMCs provided the cDNA or gDNA that served as material.

The rearrangement joins TRBV5-1 to TRBJ2-1; TRBD2 aligns across 14 bases. Material: peripheral blood. The sequence was collected from a man aged 80 or over with acute or convalescent COVID-19. The CDR3 DNA follows: TGCGCCAGCGGGACTAGCGGGAGAAGTGAGCAGTTCTTC. Residues: CASGTSGRSEQFF.